This T cell receptor (beta chain) appears in the sequencing data of a study of CD8 T cells in Susac syndrome. When the RNA was reverse transcribed, random hexamers were used with an input of roughly 0.45 to 1 ug. It was immunoSEQ multiplex PCR that amplified TCR beta CDR3 across 54 Vbeta and 13 Jbeta. TCRdb itself ran the immunoSEQ multiplex PCR reads through MiXCR, one entry per CDR3 protein. In the table there are some 200,000 distinct CDR3 sequences, roughly 96% of which are singletons. The sequenced target, TCR beta, came from blood CD8+ and CD4+ T cells. In the multiple sclerosis control group, patients were treatment-naive and had stable or active relapsing-remitting disease. In contrast to the negatively isolated CD8+ and CD4+ T cells, TEMRA cells were FACS-enriched. This receptor was taken from a human donor with multiple sclerosis. The sample taken for sequencing was CD4+ T cells from PBMCs.

CDR3 DNA sequence: TGCAGTGCTCCCTTCGGAGGCAGAGGTGAAAAACTGTTTTTT. Its translation is CSAPFGGRGEKLFF. The V gene is TRBV20-1, the J gene TRBJ1-4, with D uncertain. Trimming cost V 5 bases and J 7 bases, with 17 bases left between them. This CDR3 comprises 14 residues. The germline gives CDR1 DFQATT, CDR2 SNEGSKA (reference sequence).